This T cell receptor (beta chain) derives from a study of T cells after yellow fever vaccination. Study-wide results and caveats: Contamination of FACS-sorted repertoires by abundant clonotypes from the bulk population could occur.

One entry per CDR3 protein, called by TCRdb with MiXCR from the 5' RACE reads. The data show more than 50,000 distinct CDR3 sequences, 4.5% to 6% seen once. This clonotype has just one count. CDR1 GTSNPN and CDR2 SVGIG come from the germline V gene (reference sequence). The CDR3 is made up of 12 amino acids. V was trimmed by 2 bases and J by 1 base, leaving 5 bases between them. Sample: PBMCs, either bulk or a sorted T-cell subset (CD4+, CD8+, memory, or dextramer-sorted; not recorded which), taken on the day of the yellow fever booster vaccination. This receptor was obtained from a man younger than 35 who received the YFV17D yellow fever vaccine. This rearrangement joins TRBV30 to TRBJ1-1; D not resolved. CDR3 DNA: TGTGCCTGGAGTATGGGGAACACTGAAGCTTTCTTT. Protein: CAWSMGNTEAFF.